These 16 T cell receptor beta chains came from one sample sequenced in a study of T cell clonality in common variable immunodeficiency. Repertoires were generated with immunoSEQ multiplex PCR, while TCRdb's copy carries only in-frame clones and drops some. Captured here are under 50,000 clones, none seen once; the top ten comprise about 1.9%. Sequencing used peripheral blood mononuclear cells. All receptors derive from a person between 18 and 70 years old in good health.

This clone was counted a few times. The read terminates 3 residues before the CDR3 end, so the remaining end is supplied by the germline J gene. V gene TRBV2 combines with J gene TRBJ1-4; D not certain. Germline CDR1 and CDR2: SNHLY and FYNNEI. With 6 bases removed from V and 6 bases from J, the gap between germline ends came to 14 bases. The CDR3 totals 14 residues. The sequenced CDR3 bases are TGTGCCAGCAGGTTAAAACCCTCGGATGAAAAA. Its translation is CASRLKPSDEK. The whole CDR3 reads CASRLKPSDEKLFF.

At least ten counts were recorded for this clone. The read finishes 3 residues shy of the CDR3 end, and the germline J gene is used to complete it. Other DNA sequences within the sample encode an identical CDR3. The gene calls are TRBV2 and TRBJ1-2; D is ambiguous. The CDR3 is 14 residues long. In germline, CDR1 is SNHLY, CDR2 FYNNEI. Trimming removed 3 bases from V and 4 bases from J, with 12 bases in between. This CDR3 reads CASSESPEGYGYTF. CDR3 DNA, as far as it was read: TGTGCCAGCAGTGAGTCTCCAGAAGGCTATGGC.

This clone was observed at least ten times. CDR3 DNA (partial): TGTGCCTGGAGTGTGGGGGGGAAAGAGACC. Protein sequence: CAWSVGGKET. The entire CDR3 sequence reads CAWSVGGKETQYF. The chain uses TRBV30 and TRBJ2-5, with 7 bases matching TRBD2. From the germline J gene comes the end of the CDR3, since the read stops 3 residues before it. In germline, CDR1 is GTSNPN, CDR2 SVGIG (reference sequence). The J segment lost 3 bases and the V segment lost 0 bases, leaving 1 base of the junction unmatched. CDR3 length: 13 residues. Full variable domain (remainder filled in from reference TRBV30 and TRBJ2-5): SQTIHQWPATLVQPVGSPLSLECTVEGTSNPNLYWYRQAAGRGLQLLFYSVGIGQISSEVPQNLSASRPQDRQFILSSKKLLLSDSGFYLCAWSVGGKETQYFGPGTRLLVL.

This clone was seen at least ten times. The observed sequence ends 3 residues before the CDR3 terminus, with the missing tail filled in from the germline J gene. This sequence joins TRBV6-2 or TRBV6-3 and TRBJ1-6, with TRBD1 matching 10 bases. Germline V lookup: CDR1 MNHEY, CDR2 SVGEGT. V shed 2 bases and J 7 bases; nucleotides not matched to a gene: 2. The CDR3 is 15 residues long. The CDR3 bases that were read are TGTGCCAGCAGTTACGAGACAGGGGGCAATTCACCC. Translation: CASSYETGGNSP. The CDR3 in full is CASSYETGGNSPLHF.

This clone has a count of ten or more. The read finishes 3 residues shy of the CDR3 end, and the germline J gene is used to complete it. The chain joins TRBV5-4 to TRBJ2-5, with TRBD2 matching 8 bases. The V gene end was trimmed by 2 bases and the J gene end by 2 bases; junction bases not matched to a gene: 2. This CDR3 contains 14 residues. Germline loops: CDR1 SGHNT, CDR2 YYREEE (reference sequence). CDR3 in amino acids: CASSFGGGQETQYF. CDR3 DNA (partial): TGTGCCAGCAGCTTCGGCGGGGGGCAAGAGACC.

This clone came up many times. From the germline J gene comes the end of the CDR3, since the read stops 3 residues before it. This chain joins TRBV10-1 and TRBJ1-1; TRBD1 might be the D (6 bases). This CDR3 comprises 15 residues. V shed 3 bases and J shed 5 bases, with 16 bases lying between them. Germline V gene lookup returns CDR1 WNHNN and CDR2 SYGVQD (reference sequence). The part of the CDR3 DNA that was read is TGCGCCAGCAGTGATTTGGCAGGGAGGGGGACTGAA. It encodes CASSDLAGRGTE. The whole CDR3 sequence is CASSDLAGRGTEAFF.

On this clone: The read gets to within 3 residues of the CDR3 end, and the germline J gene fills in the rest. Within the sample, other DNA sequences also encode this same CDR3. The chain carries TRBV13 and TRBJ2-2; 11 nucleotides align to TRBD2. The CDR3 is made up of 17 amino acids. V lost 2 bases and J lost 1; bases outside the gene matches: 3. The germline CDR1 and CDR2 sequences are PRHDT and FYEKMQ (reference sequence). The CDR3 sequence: CASSLWLAGGNTGELFF. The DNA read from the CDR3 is TGTGCCAGCAGCTTATGGCTAGCGGGGGGGAACACCGGGGAG.

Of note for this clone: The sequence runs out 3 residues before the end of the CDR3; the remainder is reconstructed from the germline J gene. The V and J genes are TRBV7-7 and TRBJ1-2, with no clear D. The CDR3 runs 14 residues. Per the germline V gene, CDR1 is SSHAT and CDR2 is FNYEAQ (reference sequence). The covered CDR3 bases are TGTGCCAGCAGCCCAAGTCGGGGAAGCAATGAA. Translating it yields CASSPSRGSNE. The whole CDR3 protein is CASSPSRGSNEYTF.

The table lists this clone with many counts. CDR3: CSAPGTGNSNQPQHF. The covered CDR3 bases are TGCAGTGCCCCGGGGACAGGGAATAGCAATCAGCCC. This chain joins TRBV20-1 and TRBJ1-5, with 9 bases aligning to TRBD1. The read ends 3 residues before the CDR3 terminus; that terminus is restored from the germline J gene. V shed 6 bases, J shed 0 bases, and the junction held 6 bases outside the gene matches. The CDR3 is made up of 15 amino acids. Germline V gives CDR1 DFQATT, CDR2 SNEGSKA (reference sequence).

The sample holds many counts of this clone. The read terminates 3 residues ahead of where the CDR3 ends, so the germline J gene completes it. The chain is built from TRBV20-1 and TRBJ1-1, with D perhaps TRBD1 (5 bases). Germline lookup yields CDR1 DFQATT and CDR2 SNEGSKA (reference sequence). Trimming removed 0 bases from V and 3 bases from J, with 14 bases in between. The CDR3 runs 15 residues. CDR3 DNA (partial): TGCAGTGCTAGAGAACCGGCGGGGCGGGACACTGAA. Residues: CSAREPAGRDTE. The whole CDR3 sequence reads CSAREPAGRDTEAFF.

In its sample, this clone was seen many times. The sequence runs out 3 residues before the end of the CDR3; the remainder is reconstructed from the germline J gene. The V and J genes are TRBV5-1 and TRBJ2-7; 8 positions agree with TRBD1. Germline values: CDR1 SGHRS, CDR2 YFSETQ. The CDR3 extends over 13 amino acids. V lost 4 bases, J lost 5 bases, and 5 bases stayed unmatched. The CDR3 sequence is CASSLQGEHEQYF. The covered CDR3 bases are TGCGCCAGCAGCCTACAGGGGGAGCACGAG.

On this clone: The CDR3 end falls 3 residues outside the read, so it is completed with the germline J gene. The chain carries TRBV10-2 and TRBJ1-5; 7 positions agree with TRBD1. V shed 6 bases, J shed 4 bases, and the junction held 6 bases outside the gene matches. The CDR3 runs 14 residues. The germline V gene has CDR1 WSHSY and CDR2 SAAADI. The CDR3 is CASRDTGDNQPQHF. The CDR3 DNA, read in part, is TGCGCCAGCAGGGACACAGGGGATAATCAGCCC.

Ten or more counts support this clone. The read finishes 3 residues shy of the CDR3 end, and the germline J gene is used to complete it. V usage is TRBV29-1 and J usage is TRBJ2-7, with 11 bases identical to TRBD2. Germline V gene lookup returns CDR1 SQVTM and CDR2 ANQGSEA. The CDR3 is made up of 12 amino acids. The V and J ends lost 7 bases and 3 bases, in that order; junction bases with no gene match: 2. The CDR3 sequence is CSGLAGGYEQYF. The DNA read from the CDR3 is TGCAGCGGGCTAGCGGGAGGCTACGAG.

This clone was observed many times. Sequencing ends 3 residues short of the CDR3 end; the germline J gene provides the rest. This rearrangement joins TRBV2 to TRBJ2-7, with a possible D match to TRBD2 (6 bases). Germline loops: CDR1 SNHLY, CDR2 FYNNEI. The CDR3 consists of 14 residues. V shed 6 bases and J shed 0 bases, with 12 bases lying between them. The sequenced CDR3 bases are TGTGCCAGCAGAACGGGACTCGGCTCCTACGAG. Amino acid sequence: CASRTGLGSYE. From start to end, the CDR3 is CASRTGLGSYEQYF.

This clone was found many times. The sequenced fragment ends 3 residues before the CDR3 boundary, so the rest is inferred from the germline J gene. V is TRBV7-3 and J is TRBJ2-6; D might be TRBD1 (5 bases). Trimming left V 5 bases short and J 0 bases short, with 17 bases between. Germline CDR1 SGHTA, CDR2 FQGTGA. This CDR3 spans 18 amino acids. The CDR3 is CASSPPPGYYSGANVLTF. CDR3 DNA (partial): TGTGCCAGCAGCCCCCCCCCAGGGTATTACTCTGGGGCCAACGTC.

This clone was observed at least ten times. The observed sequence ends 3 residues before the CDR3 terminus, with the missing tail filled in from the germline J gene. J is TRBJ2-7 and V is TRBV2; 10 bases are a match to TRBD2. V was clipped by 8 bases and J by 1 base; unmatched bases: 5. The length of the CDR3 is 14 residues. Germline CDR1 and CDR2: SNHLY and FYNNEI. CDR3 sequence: CASHRTSGSYEQYF. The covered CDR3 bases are TGTGCCAGCCATCGGACTAGCGGTTCCTACGAG. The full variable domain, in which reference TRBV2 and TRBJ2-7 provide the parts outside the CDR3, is EPEVTQTPSHQVTQMGQEVILRCVPISNHLYFYWYRQILGQKVEFLVSFYNNEISEKSEIFDDQFSVERPDGSNFTLKIRSTKLEDSAMYFCASHRTSGSYEQYFGPGTRLTVT.